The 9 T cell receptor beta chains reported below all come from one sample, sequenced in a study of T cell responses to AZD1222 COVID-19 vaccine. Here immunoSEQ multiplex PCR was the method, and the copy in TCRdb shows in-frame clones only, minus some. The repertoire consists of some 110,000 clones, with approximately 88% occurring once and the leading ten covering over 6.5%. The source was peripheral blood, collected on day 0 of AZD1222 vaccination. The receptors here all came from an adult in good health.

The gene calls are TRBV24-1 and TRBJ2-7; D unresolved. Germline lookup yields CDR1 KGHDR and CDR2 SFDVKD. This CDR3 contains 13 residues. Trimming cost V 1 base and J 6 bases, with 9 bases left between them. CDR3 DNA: TGTGCCACCAGTGATTTATTAGGCGTCGAGCAGTACTTC. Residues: CATSDLLGVEQYF.

CDR3 bases: TGTGCCAGCAGTGAATGGACAGGGGGCGGATACGAGCAGTACTTC. Its protein product is CASSEWTGGGYEQYF. This chain connects TRBV6-1 to TRBJ2-7; 11 bases match TRBD1. Trimming at V came to 2 bases and at J to 4 bases, leaving 4 bases not matched to a gene. Germline V gene sequence: CDR1 MNHNS, CDR2 SASEGT. CDR3 size: 15 residues.

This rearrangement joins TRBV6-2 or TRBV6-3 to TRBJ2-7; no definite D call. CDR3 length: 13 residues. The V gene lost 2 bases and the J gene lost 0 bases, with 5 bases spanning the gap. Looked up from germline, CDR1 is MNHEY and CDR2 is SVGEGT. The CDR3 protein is CASSYGPSYEQYF. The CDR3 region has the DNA TGTGCCAGCAGTTACGGGCCCTCCTACGAGCAGTACTTC.

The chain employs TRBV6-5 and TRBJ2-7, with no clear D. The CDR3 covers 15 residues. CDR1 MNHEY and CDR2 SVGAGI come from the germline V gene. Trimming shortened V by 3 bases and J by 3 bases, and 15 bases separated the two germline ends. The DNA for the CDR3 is TGTGCCAGCAGTTATAGTCCGATTTATAGCTACGAGCAGTACTTC. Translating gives CASSYSPIYSYEQYF.

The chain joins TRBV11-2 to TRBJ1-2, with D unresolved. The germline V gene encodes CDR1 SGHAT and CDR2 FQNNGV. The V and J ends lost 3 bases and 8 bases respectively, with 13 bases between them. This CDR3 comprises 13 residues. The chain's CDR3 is CASSFLALQGYTF. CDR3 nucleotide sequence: TGTGCCAGCAGCTTTCTTGCGCTCCAGGGCTACACCTTC. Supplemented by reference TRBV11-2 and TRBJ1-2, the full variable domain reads EAGVAQSPRYKIIEKRQSVAFWCNPISGHATLYWYQQILGQGPKLLIQFQNNGVVDDSQLPKDRFSAERLKGVDSTLKIQPAKLEDSAVYLCASSFLALQGYTFGSGTRLTVV.

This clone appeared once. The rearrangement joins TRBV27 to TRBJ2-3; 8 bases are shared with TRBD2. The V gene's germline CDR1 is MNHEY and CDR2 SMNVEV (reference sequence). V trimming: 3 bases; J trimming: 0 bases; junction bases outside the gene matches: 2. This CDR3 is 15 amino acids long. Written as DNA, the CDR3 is TGTGCCAGCAGTTTCCAGCGGGGGAGCACAGATACGCAGTATTTT. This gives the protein CASSFQRGSTDTQYF.

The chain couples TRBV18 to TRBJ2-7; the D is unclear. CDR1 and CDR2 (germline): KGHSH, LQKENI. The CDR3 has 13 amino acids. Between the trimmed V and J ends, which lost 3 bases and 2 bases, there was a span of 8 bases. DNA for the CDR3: TGTGCCAGCTCACCGCAGCCTGCCTACGAGCAGTACTTC. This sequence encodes CASSPQPAYEQYF.

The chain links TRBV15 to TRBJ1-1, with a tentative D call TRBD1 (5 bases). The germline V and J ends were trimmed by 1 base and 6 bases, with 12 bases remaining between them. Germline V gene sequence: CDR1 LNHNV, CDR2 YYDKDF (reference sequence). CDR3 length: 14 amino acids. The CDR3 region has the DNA TGTGCCACCAGCAGAGCTGGGGGAAATGCTGAAGCTTTCTTT. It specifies CATSRAGGNAEAFF.

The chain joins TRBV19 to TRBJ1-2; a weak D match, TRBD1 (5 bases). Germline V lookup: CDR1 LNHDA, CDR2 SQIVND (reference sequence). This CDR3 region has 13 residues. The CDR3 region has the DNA TGTGCGTCCCGGGGCGACCATAACTATGGCTACACCTTC. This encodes CASRGDHNYGYTF.